One T cell receptor (beta chain) is described in this entry. The data were obtained in a study of cytotoxic CD8 clonotypes in ibrutinib-treated CLL. The table came from immunoSEQ multiplex PCR; TCRdb's copy has only in-frame clones and leaves some out. This table has about 160,000 clones, less than 85% appearing once. The CDR3 runs to 14 residues. V was trimmed by 2 bases and J by 4 bases, leaving 6 bases between them. CDR1 is ENHRY, CDR2 SYGVKD, per germline. The chain employs TRBV10-3 and TRBJ1-6; D gene uncertain. This clonotype originated in a human donor with chronic lymphocytic leukemia. The specimen comprised PBMCs, sampled after 24 months of ibrutinib treatment. The DNA of the CDR3 is TGTGCCATCAGTGAGGAAGATTATAATTCACCCCTCCACTTT. Protein sequence: CAISEEDYNSPLHF.